Below are 15 T cell receptor beta chains sequenced from a single sample in a study of blood T cells in healthy people across ages. Primed by a sample-barcoded 5' primer and a J-beta primer mix, a second PCR proceeded for roughly 7 to 12 cycles. One entry per CDR3 protein results from TCRdb running MiXCR on the 5' RACE reads. The sample yields about 1,600,000 distinct CDR3 sequences, around 39% seen once. Sequencing input: blood. The receptors stem from a woman aged 18-35 years in good health.

On this clonotype: A much more abundant neighbour one base away suggests this may be a read error. J is TRBJ2-7 and V is TRBV3-1; 8 bases are shared with TRBD2. The ends lost 4 bases at V and 5 bases at J; junction bases unmatched: 4. The germline V gene has CDR1 LGHDT and CDR2 YNNKEL (reference sequence). This CDR3 is 13 amino acids long. CDR3 in DNA: TGTGCCAGCAGCCCGGGACTAGTTGACGAGCAGTACTTC. Translation gives CASSPGLVDEQYF.

The chain is built from TRBV7-8 and TRBJ1-5; D call uncertain. The CDR3 is 15 residues long. V lost 0 bases and J 1 base, leaving 7 bases between the germline ends. CDR1 and CDR2 from the germline V gene are SGHVS and FQNEAQ. The DNA of the CDR3 is TGTGCCAGCAGCTTAGCGGCAGAGAGCAATCAGCCCCAGCATTTT. This codes for CASSLAAESNQPQHF.

This clonotype occurred once. This chain joins TRBV15 and TRBJ1-4; TRBD1 is a possible D gene (6 bases). The CDR3 extends over 16 amino acids. Germline loops: CDR1 LNHNV, CDR2 YYDKDF (reference sequence). V was pared by 0 bases and J by 5 bases, with 13 bases between. CDR3 loop: CATSRDRRGGNEKLFF. The CDR3 coding sequence is TGTGCCACCAGCAGAGATCGCAGGGGCGGGAATGAAAAACTGTTTTTT.

The CDR3 DNA reads TGTGCCAGCGTACGGGAGTATAGCAATCAGCCCCAGCATTTT. Amino acid sequence: CASVREYSNQPQHF. The genes are TRBV6-1 and TRBJ1-5; D gene uncertain. Deletions cut 8 bases from V and 0 bases from J, with 11 bases between. The CDR3 length is 14 residues. Germline lookup yields CDR1 MNHNS and CDR2 SASEGT.

This sequence joins TRBV5-6 and TRBJ2-1, with 9 bases that match TRBD1. There are 15 residues in the CDR3. CDR1 and CDR2 from the germline V gene are SGHDT and YYEEEE. The junction had 6 bases not matched to a gene; V was cut back by 1 base and J by 7 bases. Here the CDR3 DNA reads TGTGCCAGCAGCTTGTTACAGGGGGCGGAAAATGAGCAGTTCTTC. The encoded protein is CASSLLQGAENEQFF.

This clonotype was observed a few times. This rearrangement joins TRBV6-4 to TRBJ2-3; no reliable D call. CDR3 length: 13 residues. V shed 0 bases and J shed 6 bases, with 7 bases lying between them. The germline V gene encodes CDR1 MRHNA and CDR2 SNTAGT. DNA of the CDR3: TGTGCCAGCAGTGACTCTTTTCGGGATACGCAGTATTTT. It yields the protein CASSDSFRDTQYF.

Details on this clonotype: A read error may account for a junction end that differs from germline. The chain uses TRBV27 and TRBJ1-1, with D unclear. This CDR3 has 14 residues. Germline values: CDR1 MNHEY, CDR2 SMNVEV (reference sequence). CDR3 protein: CVSRGSRKNTEAFF. DNA for the CDR3: TGTGTCAGCAGAGGAAGTCGGAAGAACACTGAAGCTTTCTTT.

The chain recombines TRBV7-2 with TRBJ1-2; unclear D gene. CDR1 and CDR2 from the germline V gene are SGHTA and FQGNSA. V lost 2 bases to trimming and J lost 3 bases, with 16 bases between them. This CDR3 has 16 amino acids. The CDR3 DNA is TGTGCCAGCAGCTTATCCTGGACGGGGTTCGACTATGGCTACACCTTC. Amino acids: CASSLSWTGFDYGYTF.

There are a few counts of this clonotype. V usage is TRBV7-9 and J usage is TRBJ1-2, with D unclear. The CDR3 has 16 amino acids. The germline V gene encodes CDR1 SEHNR and CDR2 FQNEAQ (reference sequence). The V and J ends lost 4 bases and 6 bases respectively, with 21 bases between them. CDR3 amino acids: CASSSPNPTSQDGYTF. The CDR3 DNA reads TGTGCCAGCAGCTCACCCAACCCGACATCACAAGATGGCTACACCTTC.

The chain couples TRBV5-1 to TRBJ1-1; D is uncertain. Looked up from germline, CDR1 is SGHRS and CDR2 is YFSETQ. The CDR3 runs to 14 residues. The V end was cut by 0 bases, the J end by 0 bases, with 6 bases between. The CDR3 loop reads CASSLDSMNTEAFF. Written as DNA, the CDR3 is TGCGCCAGCAGCTTGGACAGTATGAACACTGAAGCTTTCTTT.

The gene calls are TRBV28 and TRBJ2-1, with 13 nucleotides matching TRBD2. CDR1 MDHEN and CDR2 SYDVKM come from the germline V gene. Losses at the gene ends were 6 bases for V and 9 bases for J; bases not matched to a gene: 14. CDR3 size: 17 residues. In nucleotides, the CDR3 is TGTGCCAGCAGGGAGGGACTAGCGGGGACCAGAGTGGGTGAGCAGTTCTTC. This codes for CASREGLAGTRVGEQFF. The full variable domain, with the rest looked up from reference TRBV28 and TRBJ2-1, is DVKVTQSSRYLVKRTGEKVFLECVQDMDHENMFWYRQDPGLGLRLIYFSYDVKMKEKGDIPEGYSVSREKKERFSLILESASTNQTSMYLCASREGLAGTRVGEQFFGPGTRLTVL.

This clonotype came up a few times. The chain combines TRBV29-1 with TRBJ2-1; D may correspond to TRBD1 or TRBD2 (5 bases each). The DNA end favors TRBJ2-7, so the J call may be wrong. The germline V gene has CDR1 SQVTM and CDR2 ANQGSEA. The CDR3 has 12 residues. The CDR3 DNA sequence: TGCAGCGTGGGACGCATGGGGAATGAGCAGTACTTC. Its protein is CSVGRMGNEQYF.

The V call is TRBV20-1, the J call TRBJ1-2; D may be TRBD1 (5 bases). Germline lookup yields CDR1 DFQATT and CDR2 SNEGSKA (reference sequence). CDR3 length: 14 amino acids. The V gene lost 0 bases and the J gene lost 4 bases, with 12 bases spanning the gap. The CDR3 DNA is TGCAGTGCTAGAGATGGCCGGGACCCCTATGGCTACACCTTC. It translates to CSARDGRDPYGYTF.

The chain recombines TRBV29-1 with TRBJ2-7; D ambiguous. The V gene lost 6 bases and the J gene lost 5 bases, with 20 bases spanning the gap. This CDR3 region has 14 residues. Germline lookup yields CDR1 SQVTM and CDR2 ANQGSEA. In DNA, the CDR3 is TGCAGCGTCGTCGACTCGATAATAGGGAACGAGCAGTACTTC. Its translation: CSVVDSIIGNEQYF.

This clonotype was found a few times. The gene calls are TRBV27 and TRBJ2-5; D remains unclear. The J call may be in error: the DNA end matches TRBJ2-7 better. This CDR3 spans 13 amino acids. Germline V gives CDR1 MNHEY, CDR2 SMNVEV (reference sequence). CDR3 bases: TGTGCCAGCAGTTTACGGGTCAACGCCGAGCAGTACTTC. The encoded protein is CASSLRVNAEQYF.